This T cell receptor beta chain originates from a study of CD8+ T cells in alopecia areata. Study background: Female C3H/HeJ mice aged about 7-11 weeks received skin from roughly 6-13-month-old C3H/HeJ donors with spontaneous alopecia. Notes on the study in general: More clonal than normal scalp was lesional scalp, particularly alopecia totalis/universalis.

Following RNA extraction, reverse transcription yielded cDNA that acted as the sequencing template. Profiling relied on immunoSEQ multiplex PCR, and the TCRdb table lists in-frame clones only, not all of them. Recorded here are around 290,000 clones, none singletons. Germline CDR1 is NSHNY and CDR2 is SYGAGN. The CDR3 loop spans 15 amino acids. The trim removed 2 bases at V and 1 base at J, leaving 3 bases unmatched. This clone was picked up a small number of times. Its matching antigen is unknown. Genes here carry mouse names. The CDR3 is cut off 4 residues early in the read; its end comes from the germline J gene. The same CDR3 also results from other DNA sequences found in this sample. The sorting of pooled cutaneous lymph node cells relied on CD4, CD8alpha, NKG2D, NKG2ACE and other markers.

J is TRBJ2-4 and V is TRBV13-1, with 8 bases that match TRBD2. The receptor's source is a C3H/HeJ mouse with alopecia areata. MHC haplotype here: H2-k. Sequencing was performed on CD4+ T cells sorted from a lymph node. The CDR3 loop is CASSEGLGGQNTLYF. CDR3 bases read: TGTGCCAGCAGTGAAGGACTGGGAGGTCAAAAC.